This T cell receptor (beta chain) was profiled in a study of cytomegalovirus exposure and HLA in healthy donors. Study-level background: Genotyping of roughly 400 donors showed that 65% to 90% belonged to the Caucasian-associated ancestry cluster.

Whole-study findings and limits: As a later analysis showed, a missense DCLRE1C variant was linked to trimming of TCR beta V- and J-genes. Excluded: some indistinguishable V segments such as TRBV6-2 and TRBV6-3. More than 15,000 TCR beta sequences were associated with HLA alleles at 0.05 false discovery rate in a later analysis.

The PCR employed 60 Vbeta primers together with 13 Jbeta primers. TCRdb's copy holds only in-frame clones and misses some; the assay was immunoSEQ multiplex PCR. The repertoire holds some 130,000 clones, with around 72% as singletons. For this clone: No antigen is known for it.

Germline V gives CDR1 SGHRS, CDR2 YFSETQ. V dropped 0 bases and J dropped 2; count of bases not matched to a gene: 2. The CDR3 covers 15 residues. The clonotype was recovered from a woman aged 40-49 years in good health and CMV-seronegative. The material sequenced was PBMCs. V usage is TRBV5-1 and J usage is TRBJ2-3; TRBD2 matches 8 bases. The CDR3 protein is CASSLAAGATDTQYF. Written as DNA, the CDR3 is TGCGCCAGCAGCTTGGCAGCGGGGGCCACAGATACGCAGTATTTT.